This T cell receptor beta chain stems from a study of a mutant IDH1 vaccine in newly diagnosed glioma. Generated by immunoSEQ multiplex PCR, the TCRdb table keeps only in-frame clones and is missing some. The sample lists about 38,000 clones, 75% to 80% seen once, with 5.5% in the top ten. V was trimmed by 3 bases and J by 0 bases, leaving 11 bases between them. This CDR3 region has 15 residues. Germline V gene data show CDR1 as KGHSH and CDR2 as LQKENI. Time point meaning: week 5, during vaccination. The study gave 300 ug of mutant IDH1 20-mer peptide per vaccine dose, with topical imiquimod. About this clone itself: Its antigen is still unknown.

The source is a man between 35 and 55 years old with glioma. Material: PBMCs, obtained from a glioma patient whose treatment included an IDH1 peptide vaccine. The chain carries TRBV18 and TRBJ1-2, with D possibly TRBD1 on 6 matching bases. The CDR3 region is CASSPLDSPNYGYTF. CDR3 nucleotides: TGTGCCAGCTCACCCTTGGACAGCCCTAACTATGGCTACACCTTC.